This T cell receptor beta chain was documented in a study of response to subunit inactivated influenza vaccine. TCRdb re-called the RT-PCR reads through MiXCR, storing one row per CDR3 protein. The data contain around 520,000 distinct CDR3 sequences, approximately 24% of them singletons. V lost 6 bases, J lost 0 bases, and 12 bases lay in between. Germline V gene data show CDR1 as ENHRY and CDR2 as SYGVKD. CDR3 length equals 15 residues. This receptor was taken from a man in his fifties who received an inactivated influenza vaccine. The rearrangement uses TRBV10-3 and TRBJ1-3, with D maybe TRBD1 (5 bases). The specimen comprised CD4+ T cells sorted from PBMCs, sampled 5 days after vaccination. DNA of the CDR3: TGTGCCATCAGCCAGCCGGGACCCTCTGGAAACACCATATATTTT. It yields the protein CAISQPGPSGNTIYF.